This record covers a single T cell receptor beta chain. Its antigen remains unidentified. This specimen belongs to a study of blood T cells in healthy people across ages. Findings and limits, study-wide: Expanded clonotype shifts may have been confounded, as the donors had an unknown CMV status.

It was with a sample-barcoded 5' primer and a J-beta primer mix that a second PCR of roughly 7 to 11 cycles was run. TCRdb re-called the 5' RACE reads through MiXCR, storing one row per CDR3 protein. The sample shows 800,000 to 950,000 distinct CDR3 sequences, about 28% of them seen only once. This sample also belongs to another study, concerning T cells of mothers and their children.

This TCR was sampled from a woman in her thirties or forties in good health. Sequenced sample: blood.

Here the CDR3 reads CASSPQFTDTQYF. The DNA for the CDR3 is TGTGCCAGCAGCCCTCAATTCACAGATACGCAGTATTTT. The chain combines TRBV7-2 with TRBJ2-3, with D uncertain. The CDR3 contains 13 residues. Germline V gene lookup returns CDR1 SGHTA and CDR2 FQGNSA. V gave up 5 bases and J gave up 2 bases, with 8 bases separating them.